These T cell receptor beta chains were read from a single sample in a study of T-cell memory formation after mild COVID-19. From the 5' RACE reads, TCRdb called clonotypes with MiXCR, one entry per CDR3 protein. Altogether around 440,000 distinct CDR3 sequences are present, about 18% being singletons, with the ten largest covering about 12%. The specimen sequenced was PBMCs or a T cell subset sorted from them (not recorded which). These receptors all stem from an adult woman who had mild COVID-19 (a few samples of this study predate the infection). Cell type and time point are not known. CDR3s leave out the opening cysteine and the closing phenylalanine or tryptophan.

v_gene	j_gene	CDR3aa
TRBV7-3	TRBJ2-1	ASSFGGAWNEQF
TRBV3-1	TRBJ1-1	ASSTIGRGRGDTEAF
TRBV29-1	TRBJ2-2	SVLGSGTGELF
TRBV5-4	TRBJ2-1	ASSGTVYNEQF
TRBV5-1	TRBJ1-2	ASSGGDGSYGYT
TRBV5-1	TRBJ2-2	ASSLEGRQNTGELF
TRBV15	TRBJ1-3	ATSREPEENTIY
TRBV6-4	TRBJ2-1	ASSDRGHNEQF
TRBV30	TRBJ1-2	AWSTGRGHYGYT
TRBV6-5	TRBJ1-2	ASSYSDARGQRGGYT
TRBV20-1	TRBJ1-2	TVGGQGHT
TRBV20-1	TRBJ2-1	SARVTGDNEQF
TRBV4-1	TRBJ1-1	ASSHPRGGTEAF
TRBV5-6	TRBJ2-5	ASSLAKGVSVETQY
TRBV7-9	TRBJ2-7	ASSLVYTSGYEQY
TRBV3-1	TRBJ1-2	ASSRQANYGYT
TRBV6-6	TRBJ2-3	ASSIKRGAVTDTQY
TRBV7-8	TRBJ2-1	ASSLVGRLASGEQF
TRBV14	TRBJ2-3	ASSLIAGAPTDTQY
TRBV7-9	TRBJ2-1	ASSLTAAYNEQF
TRBV7-3	TRBJ2-1	ASSLQTLAGGPNEQF
TRBV10-3	TRBJ1-1	AIRPGQGVSEAF
TRBV30	TRBJ1-1	AFSTGRGTEAF
TRBV19	TRBJ2-1	ASISPGLRGNEQF
TRBV20-1	TRBJ1-1	SARSYLPYTEAF
TRBV9	TRBJ1-5	ASSASDGSNQPQH
TRBV20-1	TRBJ1-3	SAGRGTGNTIY
TRBV6-6	TRBJ2-7	ASRGTGVSYEQY
TRBV9	TRBJ2-5	ASSESSTGKETQY
TRBV29-1	TRBJ2-1	SVTERGDPYNEQF
TRBV9	TRBJ1-1	ASSPLTTFEAF
TRBV5-4	TRBJ2-2	ASSLEPETGELF
TRBV10-2	TRBJ1-5	ASSSQSEQPQH
TRBV3-1	TRBJ2-3	ASSQERTSPSTDTQY
TRBV28	TRBJ1-1	ASSFGGVEAF
TRBV7-9	TRBJ2-2	ASSQTETNTGELF
TRBV20-1	TRBJ2-5	SGARQETRY
TRBV4-1	TRBJ1-5	ASSYGPGGAQPQH
TRBV15	TRBJ2-5	ATSSPGTSGEETQY